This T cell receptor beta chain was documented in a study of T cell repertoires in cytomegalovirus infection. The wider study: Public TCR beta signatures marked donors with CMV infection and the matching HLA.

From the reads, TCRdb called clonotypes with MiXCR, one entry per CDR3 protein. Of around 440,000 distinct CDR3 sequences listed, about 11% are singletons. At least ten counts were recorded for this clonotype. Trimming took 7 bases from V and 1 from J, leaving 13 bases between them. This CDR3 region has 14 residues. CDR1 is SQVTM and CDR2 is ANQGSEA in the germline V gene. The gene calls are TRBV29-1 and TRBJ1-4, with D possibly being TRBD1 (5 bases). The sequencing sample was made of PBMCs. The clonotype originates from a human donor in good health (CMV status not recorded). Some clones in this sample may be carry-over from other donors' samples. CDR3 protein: CSGGDEQTNEKLFF. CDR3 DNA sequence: TGCAGCGGAGGGGACGAACAAACTAATGAAAAACTGTTTTTT.